These 28 T cell receptor beta chains were sequenced from one sample in a study of T cells in Graves' hyperthyroidism and ophthalmopathy. Amplified TCR beta CDR3 regions came from RNA transcripts. First-round RT-PCR targeting the TCR CDR3 was performed with the HTBI primer set. One entry per CDR3 protein, called by TCRdb with MiXCR from the multiplex PCR reads. The sample has hundreds of thousands of distinct CDR3 sequences, 14% to 15% seen once. The sample comprised blood. The origin of the receptors is a woman in her 30s with Graves' hyperthyroidism.

There are many counts of this clonotype. The V and J genes are TRBV30 and TRBJ2-7; no clear D. V was trimmed by 7 bases and J by 2 bases, leaving 12 bases between them. CDR3 size: 12 residues. Germline lookup yields CDR1 GTSNPN and CDR2 SVGIG (reference sequence). In DNA form, the CDR3 reads TGTGCCTATTCGGACGGAACCTACGAGCAGTACTTC. This codes for CAYSDGTYEQYF.

The chain is built from TRBV20-1 and TRBJ2-7; TRBD2 matches at 9 bases. V was pared by 2 bases and J by 2 bases, with 4 bases of the junction left unmatched. The germline V gene encodes CDR1 DFQATT and CDR2 SNEGSKA (reference sequence). This CDR3 contains 14 residues. The CDR3 DNA follows: TGCAGTGCTAGACTAGCGGGATCGGCCTACGAGCAGTACTTC. It yields the protein CSARLAGSAYEQYF.

The chain carries TRBV5-1 and TRBJ2-1; TRBD1 is a possible D gene (5 bases). Trimming removed 0 bases from V and 4 bases from J, with 20 bases in between. Germline V gene lookup returns CDR1 SGHRS and CDR2 YFSETQ. The CDR3 is 18 residues long. The CDR3, as DNA: TGCGCCAGCAGCTTGGCCAGGGCGGATACAACTCTTTACAATGAGCAGTTCTTC. It codes for CASSLARADTTLYNEQFF.

The chain is built from TRBV4-2 and TRBJ2-2; TRBD2 matches 8 bases. Germline loops: CDR1 LGHNA, CDR2 YNFKEQ. The CDR3 is 16 amino acids. The J segment lost 3 bases and the V segment lost 4 bases, leaving 7 bases of the junction unmatched. CDR3 amino acids: CASSLSGGRDTGELFF. The CDR3 region has the DNA TGTGCCAGCAGCCTGTCGGGAGGGCGGGACACCGGGGAGCTGTTTTTT.

This clonotype was counted a few times. The chain is built from TRBV10-3 and TRBJ1-1; the D is unclear. Germline lookup yields CDR1 ENHRY and CDR2 SYGVKD. The CDR3 extends over 13 amino acids. Trimming left V 4 bases short and J 1 base short, with 7 bases between. This chain's CDR3 is CAISGGENTEAFF. DNA for the CDR3: TGTGCCATCAGTGGTGGGGAGAACACTGAAGCTTTCTTT.

V gene TRBV10-3 combines with J gene TRBJ2-3; D is uncertain. CDR3 length equals 13 residues. Germline CDR1 and CDR2: ENHRY and SYGVKD. V lost 4 bases to trimming and J lost 0 bases, with 5 bases between them. The CDR3 bases are TGTGCCATCAGTGCGTCTAGCACAGATACGCAGTATTTT. Protein product: CAISASSTDTQYF.

This clonotype was counted between two and nine times. The V call is TRBV24-1, the J call TRBJ1-5, with 8 nucleotides matching TRBD1. There are 13 residues in the CDR3. Trimming at V came to 9 bases and at J to 6 bases, leaving 6 bases not matched to a gene. Germline V gene lookup returns CDR1 KGHDR and CDR2 SFDVKD. The CDR3 DNA is TGTGCCACCCGACAGGGGTATGGTCAGCCCCAGCATTTT. Translating gives CATRQGYGQPQHF.

This clonotype was recorded many times. CDR3 in DNA: TGTGCCAGCAGCTCAAGCGGGAACTCGGAGACCCAGTACTTC. This sequence encodes CASSSSGNSETQYF. The chain links TRBV11-2 to TRBJ2-5, with TRBD2 matching over 7 bases. Germline assignment: CDR1 SGHAT and CDR2 FQNNGV. The CDR3 totals 14 residues. V was clipped by 4 bases and J by 5 bases; unmatched bases: 7.

This clonotype has at least ten counts. The rearrangement uses TRBV28 and TRBJ2-5, with 8 positions matching TRBD2. In germline, CDR1 is MDHEN, CDR2 SYDVKM. This CDR3 is built from 16 residues. J was trimmed by 4 bases and V by 2 bases; bases with no gene match: 9. The CDR3 nucleotides are TGTGCCAGCAGTTTAAACGGGAGGGCCGGTTTAGAGACCCAGTACTTC. This encodes CASSLNGRAGLETQYF.

This clonotype has a handful of counts. The chain is built from TRBV2 and TRBJ1-5; D gene unclear. This CDR3 comprises 13 residues. Germline lookup yields CDR1 SNHLY and CDR2 FYNNEI. Trimming left V 6 bases short and J 0 bases short, with 6 bases between. CDR3 amino acids: CASRLDSNQPQHF. CDR3 sequence (DNA): TGTGCCAGCAGGTTGGATAGCAATCAGCCCCAGCATTTT. The full variable domain, with the rest looked up from reference TRBV2 and TRBJ1-5, is EPEVTQTPSHQVTQMGQEVILRCVPISNHLYFYWYRQILGQKVEFLVSFYNNEISEKSEIFDDQFSVERPDGSNFTLKIRSTKLEDSAMYFCASRLDSNQPQHFGDGTRLSIL.

This clonotype showed up many times. This sequence joins TRBV28 and TRBJ2-7; D is unresolved. V was trimmed by 2 bases and J by 0 bases, leaving 11 bases between them. The CDR3 loop spans 15 amino acids. Germline assignment: CDR1 MDHEN and CDR2 SYDVKM. In nucleotides, the CDR3 is TGTGCCAGCAGTTTAGGTCTGCTTAGCTCCTACGAGCAGTACTTC. It specifies CASSLGLLSSYEQYF.

This clonotype was found many times. The V gene is TRBV12-3 or TRBV12-4, the J gene TRBJ1-5; D may be TRBD1 (5 bases). The CDR3 loop spans 18 amino acids. Trimming removed 6 bases at V and 3 bases at J, with 24 bases between. For the CDR3, the DNA is TGTGCCAGCAGCCAGGGCCGGGGACTTGGGGCGGACAATCAGCCCCAGCATTTT. It is translated as CASSQGRGLGADNQPQHF.

This clonotype appeared many times. The rearrangement links TRBV3-1 to TRBJ2-4, with D maybe TRBD2 (5 bases). Between the trimmed V and J ends, which lost 0 bases and 9 bases, there was a span of 12 bases. This CDR3 comprises 14 residues. Germline CDR1 LGHDT, CDR2 YNNKEL (reference sequence). The CDR3 coding sequence is TGTGCCAGCAGCCAAGACAGCGGAGGCTCCATTCAGTACTTC. Translation gives CASSQDSGGSIQYF.

The chain combines TRBV10-3 with TRBJ1-1; D might be TRBD1 (6 bases). V lost 6 bases and J lost 1, with 12 bases in between. The germline V gene has CDR1 ENHRY and CDR2 SYGVKD. The CDR3 is made up of 14 amino acids. CDR3 residues: CAISRQAGNTEAFF. The CDR3 DNA reads as TGTGCCATCAGCAGACAGGCGGGGAACACTGAAGCTTTCTTT.

This chain links TRBV12-3 or TRBV12-4 with TRBJ1-1; D not certain. The V and J ends lost 7 bases and 3 bases respectively, with 9 bases between them. The CDR3 length is 12 residues. CDR3 sequence (DNA): TGTGCCAGCACAACAGCAGACACTGAAGCTTTCTTT. As protein: CASTTADTEAFF.

This clonotype has at least ten counts. The rearrangement uses TRBV10-3 and TRBJ2-1; 9 bases line up with TRBD1. CDR3 length: 17 residues. The V gene end was trimmed by 8 bases and the J gene end by 5 bases; junction bases not matched to a gene: 16. The germline V gene has CDR1 ENHRY and CDR2 SYGVKD. CDR3 in amino acids: CAISEPGRTGGNNEQFF. The CDR3, as DNA: TGTGCCATCTCAGAACCAGGTCGAACAGGGGGCAACAATGAGCAGTTCTTC.

This clonotype was counted ten times or more. The rearrangement links TRBV20-1 to TRBJ2-7; the match to TRBD2 covers 7 bases. There are 17 residues in the CDR3. Trimming took 0 bases from V and 3 from J; bases not matched to a gene: 14. CDR1 and CDR2 (germline): DFQATT, SNEGSKA (reference sequence). The CDR3, as DNA: TGCAGTGCTAGAGAGGGGGGGGGGATAAGAGAGAGCTACGAGCAGTACTTC. Translated, it gives CSAREGGGIRESYEQYF.

This clonotype was recorded many times. V gene TRBV18 combines with J gene TRBJ2-1, with TRBD2 as a possible D gene (6 bases). V was trimmed by 3 bases and J by 4 bases, leaving 7 bases between them. The germline V gene encodes CDR1 KGHSH and CDR2 LQKENI. The CDR3 covers 13 residues. Here the CDR3 reads CASSPGLYNEQFF. Here the CDR3 DNA reads TGTGCCAGCTCACCGGGACTTTACAATGAGCAGTTCTTC.

This clonotype has a count of ten or more. This sequence joins TRBV12-3 or TRBV12-4 and TRBJ2-5; 10 nucleotides align to TRBD1. V lost 0 bases and J lost 5; bases outside the gene matches: 6. This CDR3 contains 16 residues. The CDR3 DNA reads as TGTGCCAGCAGTTTAGCCATGACAGGGGGCTTCGAGACCCAGTACTTC. The encoded protein is CASSLAMTGGFETQYF.

This clonotype was recorded at least ten times. The chain has TRBV2 and TRBJ2-7, with TRBD1 matching 12 bases. The CDR3 has 15 amino acids. Germline V gives CDR1 SNHLY, CDR2 FYNNEI. With 4 bases clipped from V and 5 bases from J, the junction kept 6 bases outside the gene matches. CDR3 amino acids: CASSATGTGGHEQYF. The CDR3 DNA follows: TGTGCCAGCAGTGCCACCGGGACAGGGGGCCACGAGCAGTACTTC.

V and J are TRBV28 and TRBJ2-5, with 12 bases aligning to TRBD2. The CDR3 sequence is 15 residues long. J lost 6 bases, V lost 8 bases, and 10 bases had no gene match. Germline V CDR1 and CDR2: MDHEN, SYDVKM. The CDR3 bases are TGTGCCAGCGGGAGCGGACTAGCGGGACGACAGACCCAGTACTTC. Its protein is CASGSGLAGRQTQYF.

This clonotype showed up just a few times. The V gene is TRBV6-1, the J gene TRBJ1-5; possibly TRBD1 for D (6 bases). The CDR3 spans 14 residues. Deletions cut 6 bases from V and 7 bases from J, with 16 bases between. The germline V gene encodes CDR1 MNHNS and CDR2 SASEGT. CDR3 loop: CASRTNREDQPQHF. The DNA of the CDR3 is TGTGCCAGCAGAACCAACAGGGAGGACCAGCCCCAGCATTTT.

A few counts support this clonotype. The chain joins TRBV19 to TRBJ2-5, with TRBD1 identical over 8 bases. This CDR3 has 14 residues. Germline V gene lookup returns CDR1 LNHDA and CDR2 SQIVND (reference sequence). V shed 3 bases, J shed 4 bases, and the junction held 4 bases outside the gene matches. Written as DNA, the CDR3 is TGTGCCAGTAGTATGCCAGGACAGGGAGAGACCCAGTACTTC. It translates to CASSMPGQGETQYF.

This clonotype was observed at least ten times. This chain uses TRBV3-1 with TRBJ1-5; D is unclear. Looked up from germline, CDR1 is LGHDT and CDR2 is YNNKEL (reference sequence). The CDR3 runs 12 residues. Trimming removed 2 bases from V and 4 bases from J, with 3 bases in between. The CDR3, as DNA: TGTGCCAGCAGCCAATTGAATCAGCCCCAGCATTTT. It encodes CASSQLNQPQHF.

This clonotype has ten or more counts. The V call is TRBV3-1, the J call TRBJ2-1; D is unresolved. V was clipped by 0 bases and J by 6 bases, with 12 bases between them. Germline V lookup: CDR1 LGHDT, CDR2 YNNKEL (reference sequence). This CDR3 is built from 15 residues. Here the CDR3 DNA reads TGTGCCAGCAGCCAAGATCTTAGCCTCCGCAATGAGCAGTTCTTC. Translation gives CASSQDLSLRNEQFF.

This sequence joins TRBV7-9 and TRBJ2-3; maybe TRBD1 (5 bases). V lost 1 base to trimming and J lost 2 bases, with 10 bases between them. CDR1 is SEHNR, CDR2 FQNEAQ, per germline (reference sequence). The CDR3 is 15 amino acids. The CDR3 reads CASSLGSRDTDTQYF. The CDR3 nucleotides read TGTGCCAGCAGCTTAGGTAGCAGGGACACAGATACGCAGTATTTT.

This clonotype was recorded many times. The rearrangement links TRBV20-1 to TRBJ1-1; no clear D. The germline gives CDR1 DFQATT, CDR2 SNEGSKA (reference sequence). The CDR3 consists of 12 residues. V lost 7 bases to trimming and J lost 4 bases, with 13 bases between them. CDR3 sequence (DNA): TGCAGTGTCAGAAGAGTGGGCACTGAAGCTTTCTTT. Amino acid sequence: CSVRRVGTEAFF.

Many counts were recorded for this clonotype. The V gene is TRBV30, the J gene TRBJ2-7, with 10 bases lining up with TRBD2. The germline V gene encodes CDR1 GTSNPN and CDR2 SVGIG (reference sequence). V lost 0 bases to trimming and J lost 3 bases; unmatched junction nucleotides: 2. CDR3 length equals 14 residues. CDR3 coding DNA: TGTGCCTGGAGTGTGGGACTAGCGCTCTACGAGCAGTACTTC. It translates to CAWSVGLALYEQYF. Full variable domain (missing parts from reference TRBV30 and TRBJ2-7): SQTIHQWPATLVQPVGSPLSLECTVEGTSNPNLYWYRQAAGRGLQLLFYSVGIGQISSEVPQNLSASRPQDRQFILSSKKLLLSDSGFYLCAWSVGLALYEQYFGPGTRLTVT.